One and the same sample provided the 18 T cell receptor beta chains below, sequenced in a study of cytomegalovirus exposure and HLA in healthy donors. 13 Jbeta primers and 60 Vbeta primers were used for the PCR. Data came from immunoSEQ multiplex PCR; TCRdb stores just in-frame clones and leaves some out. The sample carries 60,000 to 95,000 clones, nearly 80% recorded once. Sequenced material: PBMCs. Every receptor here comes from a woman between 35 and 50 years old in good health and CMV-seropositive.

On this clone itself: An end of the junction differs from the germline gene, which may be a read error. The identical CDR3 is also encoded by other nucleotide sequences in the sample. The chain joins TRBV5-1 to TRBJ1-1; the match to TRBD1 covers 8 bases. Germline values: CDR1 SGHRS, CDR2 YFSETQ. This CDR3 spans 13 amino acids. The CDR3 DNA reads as TGCGCCAGCAGCAATGACAGGGGAACTGAGGCTTTCTTT. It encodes CASSNDRGTEAFF.

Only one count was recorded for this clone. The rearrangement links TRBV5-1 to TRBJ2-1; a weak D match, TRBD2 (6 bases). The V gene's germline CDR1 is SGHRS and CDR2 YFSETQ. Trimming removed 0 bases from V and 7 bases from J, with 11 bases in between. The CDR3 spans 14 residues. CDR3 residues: CASSLGGTENEQFF. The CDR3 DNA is TGCGCCAGCAGCTTGGGAGGGACTGAAAATGAGCAGTTCTTC.

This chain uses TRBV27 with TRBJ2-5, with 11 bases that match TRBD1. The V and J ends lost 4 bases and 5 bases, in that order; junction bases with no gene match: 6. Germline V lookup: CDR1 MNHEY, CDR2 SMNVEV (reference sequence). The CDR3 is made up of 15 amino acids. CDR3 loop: CASSSAGTGGETQYF. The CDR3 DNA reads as TGTGCCAGCAGTTCCGCCGGGACAGGGGGTGAGACCCAGTACTTC.

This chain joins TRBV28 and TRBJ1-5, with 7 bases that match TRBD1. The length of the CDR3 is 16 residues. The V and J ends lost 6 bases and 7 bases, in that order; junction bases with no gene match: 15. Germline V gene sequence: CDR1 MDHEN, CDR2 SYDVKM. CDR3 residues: CASSPEGARAEQPQHF. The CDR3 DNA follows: TGTGCCAGCAGCCCAGAGGGGGCGAGGGCGGAGCAGCCCCAGCATTTT.

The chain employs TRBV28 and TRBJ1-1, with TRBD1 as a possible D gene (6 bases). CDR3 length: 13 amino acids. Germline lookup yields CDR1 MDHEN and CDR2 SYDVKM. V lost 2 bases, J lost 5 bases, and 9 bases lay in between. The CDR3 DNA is TGTGCCAGCAGTTTAACACAGGGAACTGAAGCTTTCTTT. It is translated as CASSLTQGTEAFF.

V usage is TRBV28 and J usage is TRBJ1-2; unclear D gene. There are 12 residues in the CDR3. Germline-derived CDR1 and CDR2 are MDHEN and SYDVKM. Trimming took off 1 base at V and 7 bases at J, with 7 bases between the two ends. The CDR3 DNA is TGTGCCAGCAGTTTATCGGGGATTGGCTACACCTTC. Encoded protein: CASSLSGIGYTF.

The CDR3 sequence: CASSRDSSGNTIYF. The CDR3 coding sequence is TGTGCCAGCAGTCGGGACAGCTCTGGAAACACCATATATTTT. The V call is TRBV28, the J call TRBJ1-3, with 7 bases lining up with TRBD1. Germline CDR1 reads MDHEN; CDR2 reads SYDVKM. The CDR3 has 14 residues. Losses at the gene ends were 5 bases for V and 0 bases for J; bases not matched to a gene: 1.

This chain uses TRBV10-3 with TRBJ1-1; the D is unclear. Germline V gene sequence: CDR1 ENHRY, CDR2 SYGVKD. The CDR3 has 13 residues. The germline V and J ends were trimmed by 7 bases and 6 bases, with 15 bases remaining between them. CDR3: CAITPGEGAEAFF. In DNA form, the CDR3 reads TGTGCCATCACCCCCGGGGAGGGCGCTGAAGCTTTCTTT.

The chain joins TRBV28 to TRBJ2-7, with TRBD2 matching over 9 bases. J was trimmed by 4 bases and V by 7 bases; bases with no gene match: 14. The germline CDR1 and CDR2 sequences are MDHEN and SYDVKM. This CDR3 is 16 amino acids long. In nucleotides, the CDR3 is TGTGCCAGCACGCGCGGGGGGGGTTCGCGGGGTTACGAGCAGTACTTC. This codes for CASTRGGGSRGYEQYF. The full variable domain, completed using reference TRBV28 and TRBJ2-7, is DVKVTQSSRYLVKRTGEKVFLECVQDMDHENMFWYRQDPGLGLRLIYFSYDVKMKEKGDIPEGYSVSREKKERFSLILESASTNQTSMYLCASTRGGGSRGYEQYFGPGTRLTVT.

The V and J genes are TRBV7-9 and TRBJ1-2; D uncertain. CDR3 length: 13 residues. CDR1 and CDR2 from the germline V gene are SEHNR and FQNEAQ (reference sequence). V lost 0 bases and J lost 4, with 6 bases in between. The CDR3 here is CASSLAAGYGYTF. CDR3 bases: TGTGCCAGCAGCTTAGCGGCAGGCTATGGCTACACCTTC.

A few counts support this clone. The CDR3 loop is CASGPNRVNEQYF. The DNA of the CDR3 is TGTGCCAGCGGGCCAAACAGGGTTAACGAGCAGTACTTC. V usage is TRBV2 and J usage is TRBJ2-7; possible D gene TRBD1, 6 bases. CDR1 is SNHLY, CDR2 FYNNEI, per germline. This CDR3 contains 13 residues. V was trimmed by 8 bases and J by 5 bases, leaving 16 bases between them.

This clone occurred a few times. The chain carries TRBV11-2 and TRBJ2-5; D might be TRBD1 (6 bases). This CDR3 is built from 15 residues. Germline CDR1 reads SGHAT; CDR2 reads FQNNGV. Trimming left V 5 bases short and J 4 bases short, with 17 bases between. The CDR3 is CASSQGFGGGETQYF. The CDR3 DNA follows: TGTGCCAGCAGCCAGGGGTTTGGAGGAGGAGAGACCCAGTACTTC.

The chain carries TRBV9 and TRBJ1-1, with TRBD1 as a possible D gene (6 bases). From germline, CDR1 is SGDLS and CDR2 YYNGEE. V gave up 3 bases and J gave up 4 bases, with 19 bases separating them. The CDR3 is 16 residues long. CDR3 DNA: TGTGCCAGCAGCGGAAACCGGGACAAACTTGGCACTGAAGCTTTCTTT. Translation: CASSGNRDKLGTEAFF.

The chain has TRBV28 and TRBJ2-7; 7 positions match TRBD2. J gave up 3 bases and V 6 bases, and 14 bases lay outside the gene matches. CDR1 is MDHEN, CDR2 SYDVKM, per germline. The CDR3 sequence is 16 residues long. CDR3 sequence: CASSYTVWRGNYEQYF. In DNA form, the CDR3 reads TGTGCCAGCAGCTATACTGTCTGGCGGGGGAACTACGAGCAGTACTTC.

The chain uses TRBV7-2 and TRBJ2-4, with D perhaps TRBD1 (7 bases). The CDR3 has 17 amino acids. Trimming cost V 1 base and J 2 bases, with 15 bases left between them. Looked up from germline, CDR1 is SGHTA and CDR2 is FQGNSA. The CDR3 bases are TGTGCCAGCAGCTTAGTTGGAGGGGGCGCCCCCAAAAACATTCAGTACTTC. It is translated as CASSLVGGGAPKNIQYF.

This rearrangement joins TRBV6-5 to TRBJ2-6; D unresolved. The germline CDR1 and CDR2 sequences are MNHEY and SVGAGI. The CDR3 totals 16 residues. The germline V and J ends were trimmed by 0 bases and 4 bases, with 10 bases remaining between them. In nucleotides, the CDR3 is TGTGCCAGCAGTTACTCGAGAGGAGCGGGGGCCAACGTCCTGACTTTC. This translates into CASSYSRGAGANVLTF.

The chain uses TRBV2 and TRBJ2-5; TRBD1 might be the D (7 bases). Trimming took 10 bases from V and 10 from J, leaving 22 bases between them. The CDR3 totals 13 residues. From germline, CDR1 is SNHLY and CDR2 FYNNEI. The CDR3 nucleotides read TGTGCCACCACACAATCAGGGGGGATCGACCAGTACTTC. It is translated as CATTQSGGIDQYF.

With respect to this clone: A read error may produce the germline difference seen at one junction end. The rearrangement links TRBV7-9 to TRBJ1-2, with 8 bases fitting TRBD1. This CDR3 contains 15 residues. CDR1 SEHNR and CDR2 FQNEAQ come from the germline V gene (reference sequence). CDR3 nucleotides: TGTTCCAGCAGCTTTCGCGGGACAGGATTCTATGGCTACACCTTC. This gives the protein CSSSFRGTGFYGYTF.